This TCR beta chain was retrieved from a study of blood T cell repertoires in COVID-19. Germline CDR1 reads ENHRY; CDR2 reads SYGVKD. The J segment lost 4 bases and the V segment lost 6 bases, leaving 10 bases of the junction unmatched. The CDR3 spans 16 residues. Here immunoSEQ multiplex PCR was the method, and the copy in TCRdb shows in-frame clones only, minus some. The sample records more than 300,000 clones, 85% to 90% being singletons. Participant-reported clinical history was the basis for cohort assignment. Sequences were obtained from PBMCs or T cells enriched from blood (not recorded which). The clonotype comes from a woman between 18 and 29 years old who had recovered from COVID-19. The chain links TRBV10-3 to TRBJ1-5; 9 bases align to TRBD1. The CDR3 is CAISEPGQGSNQPQHF. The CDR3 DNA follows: TGTGCCATCAGCGAGCCGGGACAGGGCTCAAATCAGCCCCAGCATTTT.